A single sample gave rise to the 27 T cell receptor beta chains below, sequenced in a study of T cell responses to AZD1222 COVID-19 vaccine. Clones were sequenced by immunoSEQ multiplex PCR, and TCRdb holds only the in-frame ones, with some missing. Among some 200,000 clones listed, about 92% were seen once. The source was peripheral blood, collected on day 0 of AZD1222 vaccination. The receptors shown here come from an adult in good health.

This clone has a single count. This chain's CDR3 is CASSPVRQSTDTQYF. The CDR3 DNA reads as TGTGCCAGCTCACCTGTAAGACAGAGCACAGATACGCAGTATTTT. The chain joins TRBV18 to TRBJ2-3, with a possible D match to TRBD1 (5 bases). The V gene lost 3 bases and the J gene lost 0 bases, with 10 bases spanning the gap. This CDR3 comprises 15 residues. The V gene's germline CDR1 is KGHSH and CDR2 LQKENI.

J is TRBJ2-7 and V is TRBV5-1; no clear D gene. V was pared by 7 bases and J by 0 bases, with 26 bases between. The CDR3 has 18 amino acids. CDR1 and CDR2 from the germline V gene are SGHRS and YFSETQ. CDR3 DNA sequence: TGCGCCAGCCCCACTCGTGGGATCCCTTATTTTAACTCCTACGAGCAGTACTTC. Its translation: CASPTRGIPYFNSYEQYF. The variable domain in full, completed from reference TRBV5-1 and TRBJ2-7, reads KAGVTQTPRYLIKTRGQQVTLSCSPISGHRSVSWYQQTPGQGLQFLFEYFSETQRNKGNFPGRFSGRQFSNSRSEMNVSTLELGDSALYLCASPTRGIPYFNSYEQYFGPGTRLTVT.

CDR3 nucleotide sequence: TGTGCCAGCACCCTTCGAAGCGGGGTTTCAACTAATGAAAAACTGTTTTTT. Protein: CASTLRSGVSTNEKLFF. The chain employs TRBV11-2 and TRBJ1-4; D unresolved. With 7 bases removed from V and 0 bases from J, the gap between germline ends came to 18 bases. The CDR3 loop spans 17 amino acids. CDR1 and CDR2 from the germline V gene are SGHAT and FQNNGV.

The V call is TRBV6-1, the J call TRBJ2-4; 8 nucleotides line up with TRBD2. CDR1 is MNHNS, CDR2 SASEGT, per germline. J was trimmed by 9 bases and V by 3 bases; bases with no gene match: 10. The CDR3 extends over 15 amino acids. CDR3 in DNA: TGTGCCAGCAGTGATGTGGAGGGGACTAGAGGCATTCAGTACTTC. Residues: CASSDVEGTRGIQYF.

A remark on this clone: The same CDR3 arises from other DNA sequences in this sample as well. CDR3 sequence reads: CASSLAFYEQYF. The CDR3 DNA reads as TGTGCCAGCAGCCTGGCCTTCTACGAGCAGTACTTC. The genes are TRBV5-6 and TRBJ2-7; the D is unclear. The CDR3 spans 12 residues. The germline V gene has CDR1 SGHDT and CDR2 YYEEEE. Trimming left V 4 bases short and J 3 bases short, with 8 bases between.

In DNA form, the CDR3 reads TGTGCCAGCAGTTATTGGAAGGGTACCTATAATTCACCCCTCCACTTT. It translates to CASSYWKGTYNSPLHF. The chain couples TRBV27 to TRBJ1-6; D not certain. The CDR3 totals 16 residues. The V end lost 4 bases, the J end lost 2 bases, and 12 bases lay between the germline ends. Germline loops: CDR1 MNHEY, CDR2 SMNVEV (reference sequence).

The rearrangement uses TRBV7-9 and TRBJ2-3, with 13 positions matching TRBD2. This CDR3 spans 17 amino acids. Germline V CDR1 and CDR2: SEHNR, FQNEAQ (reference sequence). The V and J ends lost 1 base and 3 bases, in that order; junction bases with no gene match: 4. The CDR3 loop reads CASSLGTSGSRTDTQYF. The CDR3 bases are TGTGCCAGCAGCTTAGGGACTAGCGGGAGTAGGACAGATACGCAGTATTTT.

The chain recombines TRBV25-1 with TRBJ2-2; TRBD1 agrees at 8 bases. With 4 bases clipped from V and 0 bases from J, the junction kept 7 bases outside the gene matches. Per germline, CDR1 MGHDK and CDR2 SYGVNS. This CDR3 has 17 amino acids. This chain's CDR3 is CASSGGQAYTNTGELFF. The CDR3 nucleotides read TGTGCCAGCAGTGGGGGACAGGCGTATACGAACACCGGGGAGCTGTTTTTT.

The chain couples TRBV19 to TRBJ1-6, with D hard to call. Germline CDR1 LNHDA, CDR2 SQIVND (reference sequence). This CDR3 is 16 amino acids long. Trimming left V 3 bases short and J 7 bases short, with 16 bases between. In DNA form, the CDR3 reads TGTGCCAGTAGTATCAAGGACTCTCGGGGAAATTCACCCCTCCACTTT. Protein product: CASSIKDSRGNSPLHF.

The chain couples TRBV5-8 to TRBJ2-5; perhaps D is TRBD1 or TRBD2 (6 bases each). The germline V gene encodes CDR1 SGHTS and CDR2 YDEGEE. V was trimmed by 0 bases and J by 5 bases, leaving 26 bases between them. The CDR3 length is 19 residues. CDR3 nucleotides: TGTGCCAGCAGCTTGGGGGGGGCACGGTGGCTTTATATTACGGAGACCCAGTACTTC. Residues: CASSLGGARWLYITETQYF.

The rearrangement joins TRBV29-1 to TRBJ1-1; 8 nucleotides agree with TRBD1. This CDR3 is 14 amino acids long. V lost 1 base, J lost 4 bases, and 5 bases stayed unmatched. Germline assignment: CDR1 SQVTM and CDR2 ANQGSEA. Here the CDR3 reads CSVEGWTGITEAFF. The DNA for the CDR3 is TGCAGCGTTGAAGGATGGACAGGGATCACTGAAGCTTTCTTT.

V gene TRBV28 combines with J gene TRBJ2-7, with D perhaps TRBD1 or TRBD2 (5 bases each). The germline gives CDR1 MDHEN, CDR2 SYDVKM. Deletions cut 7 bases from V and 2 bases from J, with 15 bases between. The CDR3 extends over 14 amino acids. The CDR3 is CASKMRGTTYEQYF. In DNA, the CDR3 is TGTGCCAGCAAGATGAGGGGAACGACCTACGAGCAGTACTTC. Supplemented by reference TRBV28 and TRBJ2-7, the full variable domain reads DVKVTQSSRYLVKRTGEKVFLECVQDMDHENMFWYRQDPGLGLRLIYFSYDVKMKEKGDIPEGYSVSREKKERFSLILESASTNQTSMYLCASKMRGTTYEQYFGPGTRLTVT.

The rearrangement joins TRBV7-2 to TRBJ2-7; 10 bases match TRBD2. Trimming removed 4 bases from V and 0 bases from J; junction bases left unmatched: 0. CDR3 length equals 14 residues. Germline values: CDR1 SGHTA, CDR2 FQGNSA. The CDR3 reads CASSSSGSSYEQYF. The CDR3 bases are TGTGCCAGCAGCTCTAGCGGGAGCTCCTACGAGCAGTACTTC.

CDR3 sequence reads: CASSSEDRDGSPLHF. CDR3 coding DNA: TGTGCCAGCAGCTCCGAGGACAGGGATGGGTCACCCCTCCACTTT. The gene calls are TRBV7-9 and TRBJ1-6, with 8 bases lining up with TRBD1. CDR1 and CDR2 from the germline V gene are SEHNR and FQNEAQ (reference sequence). The CDR3 consists of 15 residues. V shed 4 bases, J shed 10 bases, and the junction held 9 bases outside the gene matches.

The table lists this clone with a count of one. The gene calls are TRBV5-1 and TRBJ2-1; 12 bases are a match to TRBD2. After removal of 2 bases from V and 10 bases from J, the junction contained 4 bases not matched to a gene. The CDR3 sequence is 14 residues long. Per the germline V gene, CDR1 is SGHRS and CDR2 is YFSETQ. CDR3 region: CASSFLAGGSEQFF. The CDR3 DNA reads TGCGCCAGCAGCTTCCTAGCGGGAGGGTCAGAGCAGTTCTTC.

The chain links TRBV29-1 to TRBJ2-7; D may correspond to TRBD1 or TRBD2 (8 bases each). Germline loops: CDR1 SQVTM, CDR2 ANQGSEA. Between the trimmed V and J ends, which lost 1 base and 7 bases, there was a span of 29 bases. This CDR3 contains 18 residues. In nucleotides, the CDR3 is TGCAGCGTTGAAGCATTAGCGGGACTCAGGGGGCGGAGGAAGGAGCAGTACTTC. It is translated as CSVEALAGLRGRRKEQYF.

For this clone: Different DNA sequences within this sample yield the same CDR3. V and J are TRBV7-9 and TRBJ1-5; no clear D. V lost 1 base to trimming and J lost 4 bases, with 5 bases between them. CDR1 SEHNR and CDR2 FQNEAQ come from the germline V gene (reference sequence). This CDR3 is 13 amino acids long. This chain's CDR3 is CASSLVGNQPQHF. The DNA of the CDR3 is TGTGCCAGCAGCTTAGTTGGAAATCAGCCCCAGCATTTT.

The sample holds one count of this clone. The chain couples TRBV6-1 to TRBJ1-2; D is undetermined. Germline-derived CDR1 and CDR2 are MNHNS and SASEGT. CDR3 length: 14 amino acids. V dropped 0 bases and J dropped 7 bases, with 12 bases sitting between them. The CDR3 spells CASSEATFGVGYTF. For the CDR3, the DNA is TGTGCCAGCAGTGAAGCGACGTTTGGAGTTGGCTACACCTTC.

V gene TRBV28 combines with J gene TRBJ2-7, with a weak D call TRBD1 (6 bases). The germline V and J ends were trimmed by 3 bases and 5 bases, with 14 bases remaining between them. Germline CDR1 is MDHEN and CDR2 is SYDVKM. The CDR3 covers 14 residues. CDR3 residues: CASSFSGTNHEQYF. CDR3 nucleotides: TGTGCCAGCAGTTTTTCTGGGACAAATCACGAGCAGTACTTC.

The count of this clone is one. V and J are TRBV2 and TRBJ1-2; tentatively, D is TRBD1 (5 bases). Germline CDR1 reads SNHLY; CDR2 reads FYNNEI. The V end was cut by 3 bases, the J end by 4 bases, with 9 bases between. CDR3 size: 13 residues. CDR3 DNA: TGTGCCAGCAGTGAGGAGGGGAGCTATGGCTACACCTTC. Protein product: CASSEEGSYGYTF.

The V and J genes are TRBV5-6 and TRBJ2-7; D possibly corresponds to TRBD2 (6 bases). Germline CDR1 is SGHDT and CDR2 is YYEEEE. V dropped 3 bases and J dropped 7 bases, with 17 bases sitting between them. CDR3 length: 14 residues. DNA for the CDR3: TGTGCCAGCAGCTGGGGGACTGGGGTCCTGGAGCAGTACTTC. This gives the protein CASSWGTGVLEQYF.

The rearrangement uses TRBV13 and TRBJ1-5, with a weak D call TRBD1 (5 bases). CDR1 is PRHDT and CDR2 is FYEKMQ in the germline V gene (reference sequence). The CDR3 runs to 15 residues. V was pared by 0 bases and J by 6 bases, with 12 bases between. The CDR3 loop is CASSLGQHTGQPQHF. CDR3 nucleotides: TGTGCCAGCAGCTTAGGACAGCATACAGGTCAGCCCCAGCATTTT.

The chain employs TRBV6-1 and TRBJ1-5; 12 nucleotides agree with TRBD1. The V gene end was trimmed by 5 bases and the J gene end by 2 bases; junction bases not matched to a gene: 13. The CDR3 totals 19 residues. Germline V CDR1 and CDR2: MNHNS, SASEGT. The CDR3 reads CASSKGRDRGLWGNQPQHF. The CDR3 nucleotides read TGTGCCAGCAGTAAAGGCCGGGACAGGGGGCTGTGGGGCAATCAGCCCCAGCATTTT.

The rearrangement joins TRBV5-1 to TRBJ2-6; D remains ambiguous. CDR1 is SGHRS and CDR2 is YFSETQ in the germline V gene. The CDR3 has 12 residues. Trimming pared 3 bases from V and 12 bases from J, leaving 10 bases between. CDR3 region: CASSSGESVLTF. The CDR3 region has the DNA TGCGCCAGCAGCTCGGGTGAGAGCGTCCTGACTTTC.

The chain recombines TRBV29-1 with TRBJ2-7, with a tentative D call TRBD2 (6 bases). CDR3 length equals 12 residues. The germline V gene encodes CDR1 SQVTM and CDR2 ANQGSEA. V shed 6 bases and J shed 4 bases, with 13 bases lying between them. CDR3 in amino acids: CSVAGRTYEQYF. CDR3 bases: TGCAGCGTCGCGGGACGGACTTACGAGCAGTACTTC.

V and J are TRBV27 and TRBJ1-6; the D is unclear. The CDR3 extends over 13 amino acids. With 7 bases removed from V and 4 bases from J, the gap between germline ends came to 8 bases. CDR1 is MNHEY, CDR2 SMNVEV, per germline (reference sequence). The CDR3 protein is CASTWNYNSPLHF. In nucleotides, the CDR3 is TGTGCCAGCACATGGAATTATAATTCACCCCTCCACTTT.

The CDR3 loop is CASSSQTYSNQPQHF. The CDR3 DNA follows: TGTGCCAGCAGTTCACAGACGTATAGCAATCAGCCCCAGCATTTT. This sequence joins TRBV2 and TRBJ1-5; no reliable D call. The germline V gene has CDR1 SNHLY and CDR2 FYNNEI. Trimming pared 5 bases from V and 0 bases from J, leaving 11 bases between. This CDR3 has 15 amino acids.